This TCR beta chain is from a study of response to subunit inactivated influenza vaccine (dated by TCRdb to the late 2010s). In terms of the full investigation: Deep quantitative T cell receptor repertoire profiling was used in the study to track responses to a trivalent subunit inactivated influenza vaccine.

Library creation used RT-PCR. TCRdb records Illumina HiSeq 2500 as the sequencer. In TCRdb, the public reads were trimmed at Q25 with fastp and aligned with MiXCR, with productive beta chains retained. Identical CDR3 protein sequences are pooled into one entry, listed with their most common genes and DNA. The sample profile shows roughly 670,000 distinct CDR3 sequences; around 15% of them were found once. The ten largest clones take up about 7.6% of the sample. CDR1 and CDR2 were assigned from the germline V gene as SGHRS and YFSETQ. The cysteine opens and the phenylalanine closes a CDR3 of 19 amino acids. This entry keeps only the CDR3 DNA: 57 bases, framed from base 1. After removal of 1 base from V and 2 bases from J, the junction retains 9 bases not matched to a gene. Broad study findings and their caveats: The authors proposed that each seasonal influenza vaccination may bring in only a limited number of new T cells.

As regards this clonotype: It has no known antigen specificity. One base away there is no much larger clone; base qualities are not given.

The chain links TRBV5-1 with TRBJ2-7; TRBD2 lines up with 16 middle nucleotides. Sample: PBMCs from blood, taken around 14 days before vaccination. This sequence originates from a middle-aged man who received an inactivated influenza vaccine. Donor details come from another sample of the same person, matched by shared clones. The DNA reads TGCGCCAGCAGCTTGCGGGGGACTAGCGGGGGGGCCGTGGCCTACGAGCAGTACTTC. It specifies CASSLRGTSGGAVAYEQYF.